This record concerns one TCR beta chain sequence. The sample originates from a study of long-term antiretroviral therapy in people with HIV. Sequencing relied on immunoSEQ assay v3.0, run at survey level. Here immunoSEQ multiplex PCR was the method, and the copy in TCRdb shows in-frame clones only, minus some. The sample yields roughly 40,000 clones, approximately 87% seen once. Participants living with HIV all received treatment in the United States. From germline, CDR1 is SGHTS and CDR2 YDEGEE. V lost 1 base, J lost 6 bases, and 16 bases lay in between. The length of the CDR3 is 15 residues. This chain uses TRBV5-8 with TRBJ1-1, with TRBD1 as a possible D gene (5 bases). This sample comprised unsorted PBMCs, obtained 1.2 years after starting antiretroviral therapy. The sequence came from a woman aged 45-65 years with HIV. CDR3 bases: TGTGCCAGCAGCTTGTTCCGGGGCACCGGCCCTGAAGCTTTCTTT. This encodes CASSLFRGTGPEAFF.